These 3 T cell receptor beta chains originate from one sample sequenced in a study of T cells after yellow fever vaccination. TCRdb reanalysed the 5' RACE reads using MiXCR and keeps one entry per CDR3 protein. Of some 340,000 distinct CDR3 sequences in the sample, over 4% were seen once. The sequenced sample was PBMCs, obtained 5 days after the yellow fever booster vaccination. The receptors shown here come from a man aged 18 to 35 who received the YFV17D yellow fever vaccine.

This clonotype was recorded many times. This chain connects TRBV24-1 to TRBJ2-3; weak D call: TRBD1 (6 bases). The CDR3 sequence is 15 residues long. Between the trimmed V and J ends, which lost 3 bases and 4 bases, there was a span of 13 bases. Germline V gene data show CDR1 as KGHDR and CDR2 as SFDVKD. The CDR3 loop reads CATSDRAGASDTQYF. CDR3 nucleotides: TGTGCCACCAGTGATCGGGCAGGGGCTTCAGATACGCAGTATTTT.

This clonotype came up a few times. The rearrangement uses TRBV7-2 and TRBJ2-5; D possibly corresponds to TRBD2 (5 bases). The ends were cut back, 3 bases at V and 4 bases at J, with 12 bases in the middle. The CDR3 is 14 residues long. Germline assignment: CDR1 SGHTA and CDR2 FQGNSA. DNA for the CDR3: TGTGCCAGCAGCTTTGCGGTCGGAGGAGAGACCCAGTACTTC. This translates into CASSFAVGGETQYF.

This clonotype was recorded a few times. This chain uses TRBV20-1 with TRBJ2-3, with D possibly TRBD2 on 5 matching bases. Trimming removed 3 bases from V and 1 base from J, with 14 bases in between. CDR1 is DFQATT and CDR2 is SNEGSKA in the germline V gene (reference sequence). CDR3 length: 15 residues. CDR3 nucleotides: TGCAGTGCTAGTTCGGTGGGAGAGGGCACAGATACGCAGTATTTT. The encoded protein is CSASSVGEGTDTQYF.